These 21 T cell receptor beta chains originate from one sample sequenced in a study of cytomegalovirus exposure and HLA in healthy donors. This PCR relied on a set of 60 Vbeta primers and 13 Jbeta primers. Clones were read by immunoSEQ multiplex PCR, and TCRdb kept only the in-frame ones, dropping some. This table has more than 95,000 clones, 78% appearing once. Material: PBMCs. The receptors stem from a man between 25 and 39 years old in good health and CMV-seronegative.

The V and J genes are TRBV9 and TRBJ1-2; 8 bases match TRBD1. Per the germline V gene, CDR1 is SGDLS and CDR2 is YYNGEE. The junction had 11 bases not matched to a gene; V was cut back by 3 bases and J by 1 base. The CDR3 has 17 amino acids. The DNA of the CDR3 is TGTGCCAGCAGCGCCGACCAAGGACAGGGTAGTAACTATGGCTACACCTTC. Translated, it gives CASSADQGQGSNYGYTF.

This chain connects TRBV6-4 to TRBJ1-1; D possibly corresponds to TRBD1 (5 bases). Germline V CDR1 and CDR2: MRHNA, SNTAGT. Trimming shortened V by 4 bases and J by 0 bases, and 9 bases separated the two germline ends. This CDR3 has 14 residues. The CDR3 bases are TGTGCCAGCAGTGCCGACAGAGTGAACACTGAAGCTTTCTTT. As protein: CASSADRVNTEAFF.

The chain has TRBV7-9 and TRBJ2-5; 8 nucleotides match TRBD2. J lost 2 bases, V lost 4 bases, and 0 bases had no gene match. The CDR3 spans 13 residues. The V gene's germline CDR1 is SEHNR and CDR2 FQNEAQ (reference sequence). CDR3 sequence: CASSSGGQETQYF. CDR3 sequence (DNA): TGTGCCAGCAGCTCGGGGGGGCAAGAGACCCAGTACTTC.

V and J are TRBV2 and TRBJ2-7; TRBD1 is a possible D gene (6 bases). Germline CDR1 SNHLY, CDR2 FYNNEI. This CDR3 contains 14 residues. V lost 6 bases and J 0 bases, leaving 12 bases between the germline ends. CDR3 sequence (DNA): TGTGCCAGCAGGGTGACAGGCTCCTCCTACGAGCAGTACTTC. It yields the protein CASRVTGSSYEQYF.

The chain couples TRBV5-1 to TRBJ1-2, with 9 nucleotides matching TRBD1. The CDR3 contains 15 residues. Germline CDR1 and CDR2: SGHRS and YFSETQ. Losses at the gene ends were 2 bases for V and 5 bases for J; bases not matched to a gene: 7. The CDR3 DNA sequence: TGCGCCAGCAGCTTAGGGGGACAGGGAGTTTATGGCTACACCTTC. This encodes CASSLGGQGVYGYTF.

The V gene is TRBV10-1, the J gene TRBJ1-1; D is undetermined. CDR3 length: 13 amino acids. Germline CDR1 and CDR2: WNHNN and SYGVQD (reference sequence). The V gene lost 6 bases and the J gene lost 1 base, with 9 bases spanning the gap. The CDR3 spells CASSRQANTEAFF. The DNA for the CDR3 is TGCGCCAGCAGCCGGCAGGCGAACACTGAAGCTTTCTTT.

The rearrangement uses TRBV5-4 and TRBJ1-5; D unresolved. The CDR3 contains 13 residues. V was shortened by 5 bases and J by 0 bases, with 6 bases between the two germline ends. Germline CDR1 reads SGHNT; CDR2 reads YYREEE (reference sequence). DNA for the CDR3: TGTGCCAGCAGTCGAGATAGCAATCAGCCCCAGCATTTT. Translating gives CASSRDSNQPQHF. The variable domain in full, with the rest retrieved from reference TRBV5-4 and TRBJ1-5, is ETGVTQSPTHLIKTRGQQVTLRCSSQSGHNTVSWYQQALGQGPQFIFQYYREEENGRGNFPPRFSGLQFPNYSSELNVNALELDDSALYLCASSRDSNQPQHFGDGTRLSIL.

The chain recombines TRBV10-3 with TRBJ2-3, with TRBD2 matching over 9 bases. V lost 4 bases and J lost 2; bases outside the gene matches: 4. The CDR3 runs to 15 residues. The germline CDR1 and CDR2 sequences are ENHRY and SYGVKD. This CDR3 reads CAISGLADDTDTQYF. The CDR3 DNA reads as TGTGCCATCAGTGGACTAGCGGACGACACAGATACGCAGTATTTT.

J is TRBJ1-3 and V is TRBV7-9, with D unresolved. V shed 5 bases and J shed 8 bases, with 16 bases lying between them. CDR3 size: 14 residues. CDR1 and CDR2 (germline): SEHNR, FQNEAQ (reference sequence). The CDR3 DNA is TGTGCCAGCAGCCCCGGAGGGAAGTCCTACACCATATATTTT. Encoded protein: CASSPGGKSYTIYF. Supplemented by reference TRBV7-9 and TRBJ1-3, the full variable domain reads DTGVSQNPRHKITKRGQNVTFRCDPISEHNRLYWYRQTLGQGPEFLTYFQNEAQLEKSRLLSDRFSAERPKGSFSTLEIQRTEQGDSAMYLCASSPGGKSYTIYFGEGSWLTVV.

The chain couples TRBV19 to TRBJ1-5, with 7 bases lining up with TRBD1. The CDR3 runs 16 residues. With 6 bases clipped from V and 2 bases from J, the junction kept 10 bases outside the gene matches. CDR1 and CDR2 (germline): LNHDA, SQIVND (reference sequence). The CDR3 is CASSRDRVGGNQPQHF. DNA of the CDR3: TGTGCCAGTAGCCGCGACAGGGTTGGGGGCAATCAGCCCCAGCATTTT.

The chain is built from TRBV10-3 and TRBJ1-1; no clear D. The CDR3 consists of 12 residues. Deletions cut 4 bases from V and 8 bases from J, with 11 bases between. CDR1 and CDR2 (germline): ENHRY, SYGVKD. CDR3 sequence (DNA): TGTGCCATCAGTGGGGCCCCCCGAGAAGCTTTCTTT. This gives the protein CAISGAPREAFF.

V is TRBV2 and J is TRBJ2-5, with TRBD2 as a possible D gene (6 bases). CDR1 is SNHLY and CDR2 is FYNNEI in the germline V gene. Trimming pared 7 bases from V and 2 bases from J, leaving 11 bases between. The CDR3 contains 13 residues. The CDR3 is CASTRRDQETQYF. Here the CDR3 DNA reads TGTGCCAGCACCCGGCGGGATCAAGAGACCCAGTACTTC.

This chain joins TRBV5-4 and TRBJ1-2; TRBD1 is a possible D gene (5 bases). This CDR3 is 15 amino acids long. V was pared by 5 bases and J by 5 bases, with 19 bases between. Germline V gives CDR1 SGHNT, CDR2 YYREEE (reference sequence). The CDR3 sequence is CASRLGTQGVYGYTF. The CDR3 nucleotides are TGTGCCAGCAGATTAGGGACTCAGGGTGTTTATGGCTACACCTTC.

The V and J genes are TRBV4-2 and TRBJ2-7; D not resolved. The CDR3 covers 16 residues. Looked up from germline, CDR1 is LGHNA and CDR2 is YNFKEQ. Trimming shortened V by 1 base and J by 0 bases, and 13 bases separated the two germline ends. CDR3 bases: TGTGCCAGCAGCCAAGTTTCAAAGAGTAACTCCTACGAGCAGTACTTC. Amino acid sequence: CASSQVSKSNSYEQYF.

The chain employs TRBV28 and TRBJ2-1, with 9 bases fitting TRBD2. Germline loops: CDR1 MDHEN, CDR2 SYDVKM. CDR3 length: 15 residues. The ends lost 3 bases at V and 7 bases at J; junction bases unmatched: 7. As DNA, the CDR3 is TGTGCCAGCAGTTTCCTCCTAGCGGGACGTAATGAGCAGTTCTTC. Its protein product is CASSFLLAGRNEQFF.

V is TRBV5-1 and J is TRBJ2-7; a possible D gene is TRBD1 (5 bases). Trimming took off 4 bases at V and 7 bases at J, with 9 bases between the two ends. The V gene's germline CDR1 is SGHRS and CDR2 YFSETQ. The CDR3 sequence is 11 residues long. CDR3 bases: TGCGCCAGCAGCCAGGGTAATGAGCAGTACTTC. It is translated as CASSQGNEQYF.

This chain connects TRBV27 to TRBJ1-4, with a tentative D call TRBD1 (5 bases). The CDR3 length is 17 residues. Germline V lookup: CDR1 MNHEY, CDR2 SMNVEV (reference sequence). V gave up 1 base and J gave up 8 bases, with 20 bases separating them. The DNA of the CDR3 is TGTGCCAGCAGTTTATTCGGGGGTCTGGTCTCTCGGGAAAAACTGTTTTTT. Encoded protein: CASSLFGGLVSREKLFF.

The chain combines TRBV29-1 with TRBJ2-6; TRBD1 agrees at 11 bases. The CDR3 has 19 residues. The V gene end was trimmed by 2 bases and the J gene end by 0 bases; junction bases not matched to a gene: 9. Germline loops: CDR1 SQVTM, CDR2 ANQGSEA. CDR3: CSVETTGGTGGSGANVLTF. CDR3 nucleotides: TGCAGCGTTGAAACTACCGGGGGGACAGGGGGCTCTGGGGCCAACGTCCTGACTTTC.

J is TRBJ1-5 and V is TRBV7-8; 7 nucleotides match TRBD1. With V trimmed by 5 bases and J by 9 bases, 10 bases remained unmatched. Germline V gene data show CDR1 as SGHVS and CDR2 as FQNEAQ. The CDR3 is made up of 14 amino acids. CDR3 sequence (DNA): TGTGCCAGCAGCACCGGGACAGCCTCGGCGCCCCAGCATTTT. Encoded protein: CASSTGTASAPQHF.

This chain links TRBV9 with TRBJ1-4; D gene uncertain. This CDR3 has 16 residues. Between the trimmed V and J ends, which lost 3 bases and 0 bases, there was a span of 12 bases. The germline CDR1 and CDR2 sequences are SGDLS and YYNGEE. The CDR3 DNA is TGTGCCAGCAGCGGGCCAACCGGAGCAACTAATGAAAAACTGTTTTTT. Translation gives CASSGPTGATNEKLFF. The full variable domain, rest sourced from reference TRBV9 and TRBJ1-4, is DSGVTQTPKHLITATGQRVTLRCSPRSGDLSVYWYQQSLDQGLQFLIQYYNGEERAKGNILERFSAQQFPDLHSELNLSSLELGDSALYFCASSGPTGATNEKLFFGSGTQLSVL.

The J gene is TRBJ2-1, the V gene TRBV12-5; D is unresolved. Per germline, CDR1 LGHNT and CDR2 FRNRAP. The CDR3 sequence is 13 residues long. Trimming took 5 bases from V and 4 from J, leaving 9 bases between them. The DNA of the CDR3 is TGTGCTAGTGGTGTTGGAGAATACAATGAGCAGTTCTTC. Its protein is CASGVGEYNEQFF.